The 22 T cell receptor beta chains reported below all come from one sample, sequenced in a study of blood T cell repertoires in COVID-19. TCRdb keeps only in-frame clones here, not all; method: immunoSEQ multiplex PCR. This table has some 250,000 clones, around 82% appearing once. The sequenced sample was peripheral blood. Receptors originate from a man aged 40-49 years with active or convalescent COVID-19.

This clone was detected only once. The genes are TRBV12-3 or TRBV12-4 and TRBJ1-2; D is perhaps TRBD1 (5 bases). Deletions cut 5 bases from V and 7 bases from J, with 8 bases between. The length of the CDR3 is 11 residues. The CDR3 sequence is CASSKGFGYTF. DNA of the CDR3: TGTGCCAGCAGTAAGGGGTTTGGCTACACCTTC.

The V gene is TRBV5-1, the J gene TRBJ1-1; 7 nucleotides agree with TRBD1. V dropped 5 bases and J dropped 8; count of bases not matched to a gene: 6. Germline CDR1 SGHRS, CDR2 YFSETQ. The CDR3 consists of 12 residues. In nucleotides, the CDR3 is TGCGCCAGCAGATCGGACAGGTTCGAAGCTTTCTTT. Residues: CASRSDRFEAFF.

This chain connects TRBV4-1 to TRBJ2-3, with 13 bases that match TRBD2. CDR3 length equals 16 residues. Unmatched junction bases numbered 6, after V lost 4 bases and J lost 5 bases. The V gene's germline CDR1 is MGHRA and CDR2 YSYEKL. The CDR3 reads CASSPQLAGGLDTQYF. DNA for the CDR3: TGCGCCAGCAGCCCCCAACTAGCGGGGGGGCTAGATACGCAGTATTTT.

The sample holds one count of this clone. The chain combines TRBV29-1 with TRBJ2-3; perhaps TRBD2 as D (6 bases). V lost 6 bases, J lost 5 bases, and 18 bases lay in between. The V gene's germline CDR1 is SQVTM and CDR2 ANQGSEA. The CDR3 is 14 amino acids. The CDR3 region is CSVRGISGGDTQYF. CDR3 DNA: TGCAGCGTCCGGGGGATTTCGGGTGGAGATACGCAGTATTTT.

The V and J genes are TRBV5-1 and TRBJ2-1; TRBD2 matches at 13 bases. Germline V gene sequence: CDR1 SGHRS, CDR2 YFSETQ. This CDR3 is 18 amino acids long. The V gene end was trimmed by 0 bases and the J gene end by 0 bases; junction bases not matched to a gene: 3. The CDR3 coding sequence is TGCGCCAGCAGCTTGGAACTAGCGGGAGGGTCCTCCTACAATGAGCAGTTCTTC. It codes for CASSLELAGGSSYNEQFF.

For the CDR3, the DNA is TGTGCCAGCAGTTTCCTCGGAGGACGAGCTTTCTTT. Translation gives CASSFLGGRAFF. The chain recombines TRBV6-5 with TRBJ1-1; no clear D gene. Trimming pared 4 bases from V and 10 bases from J, leaving 13 bases between. CDR3 length: 12 residues. CDR1 and CDR2 (germline): MNHEY, SVGAGI.

This rearrangement joins TRBV18 to TRBJ2-3; D is undetermined. CDR1 is KGHSH and CDR2 is LQKENI in the germline V gene. The CDR3 sequence is 14 residues long. Trimming pared 1 base from V and 5 bases from J, leaving 10 bases between. The CDR3 region is CASSPRESGDTQYF. The CDR3 nucleotides are TGTGCCAGCTCACCACGAGAATCGGGAGATACGCAGTATTTT.

The chain uses TRBV28 and TRBJ2-7, with a weak D call TRBD1 (5 bases). Germline lookup yields CDR1 MDHEN and CDR2 SYDVKM. The CDR3 consists of 15 residues. V dropped 4 bases and J dropped 2 bases, with 15 bases sitting between them. This CDR3 is CASSSSDRITYEQYF. In DNA form, the CDR3 reads TGTGCCAGCAGTTCGTCCGACAGAATAACCTACGAGCAGTACTTC.

V usage is TRBV11-3 and J usage is TRBJ2-1; TRBD1 aligns across 7 bases. The CDR3 length is 14 residues. The V and J ends lost 6 bases and 0 bases, in that order; junction bases with no gene match: 2. Germline-derived CDR1 and CDR2 are SGHNT and YENEEA. CDR3 nucleotides: TGTGCCAGCAGAGGGGACAGCTCCTACAATGAGCAGTTCTTC. This gives the protein CASRGDSSYNEQFF. Full variable domain (rest looked up from reference TRBV11-3 and TRBJ2-1): EAGVVQSPRYKIIEKKQPVAFWCNPISGHNTLYWYLQNLGQGPELLIRYENEEAVDDSQLPKDRFSAERLKGVDSTLKIQPAELGDSAVYLCASRGDSSYNEQFFGPGTRLTVL.

The CDR3 reads CATSDRGLGVNNEQFF. CDR3 DNA sequence: TGTGCCACCAGTGACCGAGGACTAGGGGTTAACAATGAGCAGTTCTTC. The chain links TRBV24-1 to TRBJ2-1; 7 nucleotides match TRBD2. With V trimmed by 4 bases and J by 5 bases, 10 bases remained unmatched. Germline CDR1 KGHDR, CDR2 SFDVKD. This CDR3 is 16 amino acids long.

In the case of this clone: Additional DNA sequences in this sample encode the identical CDR3. This rearrangement joins TRBV14 to TRBJ1-2, with 10 bases lining up with TRBD1. V dropped 1 base and J dropped 4; count of bases not matched to a gene: 3. This CDR3 comprises 15 residues. The germline gives CDR1 SGHDN, CDR2 FVKESK. The CDR3 spells CASSQGDRGTYGYTF. The CDR3 coding sequence is TGTGCCAGCAGCCAAGGGGACAGGGGCACCTATGGCTACACCTTC.

This chain links TRBV6-5 with TRBJ1-5, with 9 bases that match TRBD1. V shed 7 bases, J shed 6 bases, and the junction held 4 bases outside the gene matches. This CDR3 region has 13 residues. CDR1 and CDR2 from the germline V gene are MNHEY and SVGAGI. CDR3 protein: CASIMTGGQPQHF. The CDR3 coding sequence is TGTGCCAGCATCATGACAGGGGGTCAGCCCCAGCATTTT.

The chain has TRBV3-1 (or the pseudogene TRBV3-2) and TRBJ1-1; 10 nucleotides line up with TRBD1. The V segment lost 0 bases and the J segment 9 bases; nucleotides outside the gene matches: 7. Looked up from germline, CDR1 is LGHDT and CDR2 is YNNKEL (reference sequence). This CDR3 has 15 residues. In DNA, the CDR3 is TGTGCCAGCAGCCAAGATTCGGGACAGGGGAGGAAAGCTTTCTTT. Amino acid sequence: CASSQDSGQGRKAFF.

This clone showed up just once. The genes are TRBV7-8 and TRBJ1-1; D is perhaps TRBD1 (5 bases). V lost 0 bases and J lost 1, with 12 bases in between. The CDR3 covers 16 residues. Germline-derived CDR1 and CDR2 are SGHVS and FQNEAQ. The DNA for the CDR3 is TGTGCCAGCAGCTTAGCGCTTCGACAGCAGAACACTGAAGCTTTCTTT. It codes for CASSLALRQQNTEAFF.

The chain carries TRBV19 and TRBJ1-3; 11 bases fit TRBD1. V dropped 3 bases and J dropped 0; count of bases not matched to a gene: 10. CDR3 length: 19 residues. From germline, CDR1 is LNHDA and CDR2 SQIVND (reference sequence). The CDR3 DNA sequence: TGTGCCAGTAGTATTCAATGGACAGGGGGCGCAAACTCTGGAAACACCATATATTTT. Protein sequence: CASSIQWTGGANSGNTIYF.

V is TRBV25-1 and J is TRBJ2-1; 9 bases line up with TRBD2. Losses at the gene ends were 3 bases for V and 3 bases for J; bases not matched to a gene: 3. The germline V gene has CDR1 MGHDK and CDR2 SYGVNS. The CDR3 has 15 residues. The CDR3 nucleotides read TGTGCCAGCAGTGACCCAGCGGGAGGCTACAATGAGCAGTTCTTC. As protein: CASSDPAGGYNEQFF.

The V call is TRBV11-2, the J call TRBJ2-7, with a possible D match to TRBD2 (5 bases). V dropped 2 bases and J dropped 4 bases, with 18 bases sitting between them. Germline CDR1 and CDR2: SGHAT and FQNNGV. This CDR3 is 16 amino acids long. CDR3 nucleotide sequence: TGTGCCAGCAGCTTAACGGACCTCAACCTAGCTTACGAGCAGTACTTC. It yields the protein CASSLTDLNLAYEQYF.

This chain uses TRBV5-1 with TRBJ1-1, with 10 positions matching TRBD1. Germline trimming cut 0 bases from V and 8 bases from J; bases unmatched to any gene: 7. This CDR3 spans 15 amino acids. Germline assignment: CDR1 SGHRS and CDR2 YFSETQ. CDR3 region: CASSLEETGGLEAFF. DNA of the CDR3: TGCGCCAGCAGCTTGGAAGAGACAGGGGGCTTGGAAGCTTTCTTT.

V usage is TRBV29-1 and J usage is TRBJ2-2; TRBD2 is a possible D gene (5 bases). This CDR3 is built from 13 residues. The germline V and J ends were trimmed by 5 bases and 1 base, with 8 bases remaining between them. Germline assignment: CDR1 SQVTM and CDR2 ANQGSEA. Here the CDR3 reads CSVREQNTGELFF. CDR3 nucleotide sequence: TGCAGCGTTCGGGAACAGAACACCGGGGAGCTGTTTTTT.

The chain employs TRBV4-3 and TRBJ1-1; 11 nucleotides agree with TRBD1. V lost 1 base and J lost 11; bases outside the gene matches: 6. This CDR3 has 14 residues. From germline, CDR1 is LGHNA and CDR2 YSLEER. The CDR3 DNA follows: TGCGCCAGCAGCCAAGGGGACAGGGGGTATTCGGCTTTCTTT. Translated, it gives CASSQGDRGYSAFF.

This rearrangement joins TRBV28 to TRBJ1-1, with D possibly TRBD1 on 5 matching bases. With 6 bases removed from V and 3 bases from J, the gap between germline ends came to 17 bases. CDR1 and CDR2 from the germline V gene are MDHEN and SYDVKM. This CDR3 spans 15 amino acids. CDR3 loop: CASSPLGRGDTEAFF. Here the CDR3 DNA reads TGTGCCAGCAGCCCCTTAGGTCGGGGGGACACTGAAGCTTTCTTT.

The chain carries TRBV5-1 and TRBJ1-1, with TRBD1 matching 8 bases. Germline V gene sequence: CDR1 SGHRS, CDR2 YFSETQ. V shed 4 bases and J 1 base; nucleotides not matched to a gene: 6. This CDR3 comprises 15 residues. In DNA form, the CDR3 reads TGCGCCAGCAGCGTACAGGGGGTCCAGAACACTGAAGCTTTCTTT. This gives the protein CASSVQGVQNTEAFF.